A single T cell receptor beta chain is shown here with its context. Some clones are missing from TCRdb's copy, which holds only in-frame ones; the method was immunoSEQ multiplex PCR. The data show 50,000 to 70,000 clones, with about 86% seen just once and over 2% held by the top ten. This sample was taken from a study of OX40 agonist ivuxolimab in advanced cancers. CDR3 size: 14 residues. V shed 6 bases and J shed 2 bases, with 11 bases lying between them. Germline CDR1 is MNHEY and CDR2 is SMNVEV (reference sequence). The chain uses TRBV27 and TRBJ2-1; D is undetermined. This clonotype was sampled from an adult with an advanced solid tumor such as melanoma, head and neck, liver or kidney cancer. The sequences come from CD4+ or CD8+ T cells sorted from blood, collected in a trial of the OX40 agonist ivuxolimab. CDR3 DNA: TGTGCCAGCAGAGGTAGTGGGACCTACAATGAGCAGTTCTTC. This codes for CASRGSGTYNEQFF.